This entry concerns a single TCR beta chain. The antigen remains unidentified. Donors sampled were nominally healthy, though unrecorded immune exposures were likely. The data derive from a study of cytomegalovirus exposure and HLA in healthy donors. Study details: Some 90 million unique TCRs from HLA-typed donors were held in an early data release. Findings and caveats of the study: The study carried out a later analysis of TCR beta sequences. It associated some 17,000 of them with specific HLA alleles at a false discovery rate of 0.05.

There are 14 residues in the CDR3. V shed 4 bases and J 0 bases; nucleotides not matched to a gene: 2. The germline CDR1 and CDR2 sequences are MNHEY and SVGAGI. 60 Vbeta and 13 Jbeta primers were used in PCR. Libraries were prepared by immunoSEQ multiplex PCR; TCRdb keeps only in-frame clonotypes and omits some of them. The table gives over 200,000 clones; the top ten clones make up around 0.95% of it. The rearrangement links TRBV6-5 to TRBJ1-1, with 7 bases that match TRBD1. The receptor was derived from a woman in her thirties in good health and CMV-seropositive. The source material was PBMCs. CDR3 in amino acids: CASSSTGLNTEAFF. For the CDR3, the DNA is TGTGCCAGCAGTTCGACAGGGTTGAACACTGAAGCTTTCTTT.